This TCR beta chain was profiled in a study of OX40 agonist ivuxolimab in advanced cancers. Study overall: Patients took ivuxolimab, an agonistic anti-OX40 (CD134) antibody. Six ivuxolimab dose levels, 0.01 to 10 mg/kg, were given intravenously every 2 weeks. Mean age approximately 61 years, range 23 to 79; around 80% male. Overall study results and limits: Among the lowest levels of clonal expansion were found in partial responders at 0.1-3.0 mg/kg.

Germline V gene data show CDR1 as MDHEN and CDR2 as SYDVKM. V dropped 5 bases and J dropped 6 bases, with 16 bases sitting between them. The CDR3 extends over 14 amino acids. Sequenced by immunoSEQ multiplex PCR; TCRdb stores in-frame clones only, minus some. The sample records around 60,000 clones, around 93% being singletons. With respect to this clone: The antigen remains unidentified.

The V and J genes are TRBV28 and TRBJ1-2; D call uncertain. The receptor's source is an adult with an advanced solid tumor such as melanoma, head and neck, liver or kidney cancer. The sequencing here drew on CD4+ or CD8+ T cells sorted from blood, taken in a trial of the OX40 agonist ivuxolimab. For the CDR3, the DNA is TGTGCCAGCAGTACCTCGGACGATTTCCATGGCTACACCTTC. Its protein product is CASSTSDDFHGYTF.